This T cell receptor beta chain was obtained from a study of blood T cells in healthy people across ages. Using a J-beta primer mix together with a sample-barcoded 5' primer, a second PCR was run for about 6 to 11 cycles. Each cDNA molecule carried a tag from a template-switch adaptor that contained 12 random nucleotides. Using its own MiXCR run on the 5' RACE reads, TCRdb lists one record per CDR3 protein. The sample consists of about 1.4 million distinct CDR3 sequences, 59% of them appearing once. The CDR3 is 14 residues long. Trimming took 3 bases from V and 4 from J, leaving 14 bases between them. CDR1 and CDR2 from the germline V gene are SGDLS and YYNGEE. Russia was home to the donors, healthy Caucasian individuals aged roughly 6 to 90.

This clonotype was sampled from a man between 18 and 35 years old in good health. This chain links TRBV9 with TRBJ2-7; possible D gene TRBD2, 7 bases. Sequences were obtained from blood. CDR3 amino acids: CASSEGGLFYEQYF. The CDR3 region has the DNA TGTGCCAGCAGCGAGGGGGGACTATTTTACGAGCAGTACTTC.